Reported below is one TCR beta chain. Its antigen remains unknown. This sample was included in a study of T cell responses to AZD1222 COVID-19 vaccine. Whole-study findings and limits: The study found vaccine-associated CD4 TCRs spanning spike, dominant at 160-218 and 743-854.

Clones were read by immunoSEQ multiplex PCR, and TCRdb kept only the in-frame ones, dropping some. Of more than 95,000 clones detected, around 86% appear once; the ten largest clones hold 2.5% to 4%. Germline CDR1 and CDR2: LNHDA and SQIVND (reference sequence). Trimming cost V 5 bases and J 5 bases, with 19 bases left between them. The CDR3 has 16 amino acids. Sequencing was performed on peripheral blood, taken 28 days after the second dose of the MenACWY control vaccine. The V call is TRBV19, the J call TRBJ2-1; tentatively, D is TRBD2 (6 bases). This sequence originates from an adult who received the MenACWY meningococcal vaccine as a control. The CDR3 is CASSWGGDNLHNEQFF. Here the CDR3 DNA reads TGTGCCAGTAGTTGGGGAGGAGACAACCTACACAATGAGCAGTTCTTC.